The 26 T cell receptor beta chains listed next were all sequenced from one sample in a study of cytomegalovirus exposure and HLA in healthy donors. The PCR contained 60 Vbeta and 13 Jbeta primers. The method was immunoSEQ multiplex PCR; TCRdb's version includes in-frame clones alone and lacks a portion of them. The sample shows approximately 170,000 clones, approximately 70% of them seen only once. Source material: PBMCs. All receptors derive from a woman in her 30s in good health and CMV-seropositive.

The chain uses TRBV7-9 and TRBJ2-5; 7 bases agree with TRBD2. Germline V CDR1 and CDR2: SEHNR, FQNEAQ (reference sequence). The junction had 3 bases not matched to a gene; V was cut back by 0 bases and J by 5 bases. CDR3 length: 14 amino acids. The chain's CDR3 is CASSLAGGRETQYF. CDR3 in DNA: TGTGCCAGCAGCTTAGCGGGAGGGCGCGAGACCCAGTACTTC.

CDR3 nucleotides: TGCGCCAGCAGTCGGGAACAGGCGAACACTGAAGCTTTCTTT. Its translation is CASSREQANTEAFF. The chain uses TRBV23-1 and TRBJ1-1; D is perhaps TRBD1 (5 bases). TRBV23-1 is given ORF status, its function remaining uncertain. The CDR3 spans 14 residues. Trimming stripped 4 bases from V and 1 base from J, with 10 bases between.

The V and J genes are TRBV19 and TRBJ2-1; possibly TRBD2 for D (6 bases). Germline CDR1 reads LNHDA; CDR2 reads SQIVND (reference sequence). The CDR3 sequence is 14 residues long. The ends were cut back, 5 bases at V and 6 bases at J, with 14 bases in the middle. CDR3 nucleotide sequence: TGTGCCAGTAGTCCCTGGGACTCTTCCAATGAGCAGTTCTTC. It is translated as CASSPWDSSNEQFF.

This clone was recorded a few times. CDR3 residues: CASSQDLVTGGSYEQYF. The CDR3 nucleotides read TGTGCCAGCAGCCAAGATTTGGTCACCGGAGGCTCCTACGAGCAGTACTTC. V and J are TRBV4-2 and TRBJ2-7; D is perhaps TRBD2 (5 bases). Germline lookup yields CDR1 LGHNA and CDR2 YNFKEQ. This CDR3 is built from 17 residues. V lost 0 bases, J lost 0 bases, and 15 bases lay in between.

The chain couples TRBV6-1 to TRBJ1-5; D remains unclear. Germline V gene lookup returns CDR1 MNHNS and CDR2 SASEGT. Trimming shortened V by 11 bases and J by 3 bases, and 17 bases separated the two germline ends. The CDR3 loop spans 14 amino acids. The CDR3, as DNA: TGTGCCGTCCAGCAGTCCGGGAACAATCAGCCCCAGCATTTT. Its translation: CAVQQSGNNQPQHF.

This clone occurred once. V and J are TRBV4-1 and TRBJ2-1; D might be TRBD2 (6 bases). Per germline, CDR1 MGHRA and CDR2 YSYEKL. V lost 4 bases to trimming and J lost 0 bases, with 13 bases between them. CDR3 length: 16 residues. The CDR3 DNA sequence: TGCGCCAGCAGCCCCTTCGGGGGAGACTCCTACAATGAGCAGTTCTTC. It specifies CASSPFGGDSYNEQFF.

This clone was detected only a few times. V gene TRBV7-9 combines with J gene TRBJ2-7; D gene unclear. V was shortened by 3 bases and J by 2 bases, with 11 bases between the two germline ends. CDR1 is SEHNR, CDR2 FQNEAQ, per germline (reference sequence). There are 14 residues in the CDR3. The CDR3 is CASSFSATAYEQYF. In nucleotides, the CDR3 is TGTGCCAGCAGCTTCAGCGCGACGGCCTACGAGCAGTACTTC.

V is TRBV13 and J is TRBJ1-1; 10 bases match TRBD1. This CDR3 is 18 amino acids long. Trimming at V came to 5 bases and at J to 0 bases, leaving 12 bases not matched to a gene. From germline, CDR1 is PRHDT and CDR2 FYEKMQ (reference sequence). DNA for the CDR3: TGTGCCAGCAGCCCCTCCTCCGGGACAGGGGAGGTGAACACTGAAGCTTTCTTT. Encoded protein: CASSPSSGTGEVNTEAFF. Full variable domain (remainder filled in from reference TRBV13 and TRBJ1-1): AAGVIQSPRHLIKEKRETATLKCYPIPRHDTVYWYQQGPGQDPQFLISFYEKMQSDKGSIPDRFSAQQFSDYHSELNMSSLELGDSALYFCASSPSSGTGEVNTEAFFGQGTRLTVV.

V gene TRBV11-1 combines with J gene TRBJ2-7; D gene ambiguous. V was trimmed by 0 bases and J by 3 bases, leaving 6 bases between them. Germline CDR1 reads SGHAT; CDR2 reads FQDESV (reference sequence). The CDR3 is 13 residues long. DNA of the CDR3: TGTGCCAGCAGCTTAGCCCGCGGCTACGAGCAGTACTTC. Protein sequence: CASSLARGYEQYF.

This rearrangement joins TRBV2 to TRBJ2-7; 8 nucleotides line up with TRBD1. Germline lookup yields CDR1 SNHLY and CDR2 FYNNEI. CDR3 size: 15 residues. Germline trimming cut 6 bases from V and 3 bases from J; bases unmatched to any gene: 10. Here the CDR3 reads CASSTTGTGGYEQYF. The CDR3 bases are TGTGCCAGCAGCACAACCGGGACAGGCGGCTACGAGCAGTACTTC.

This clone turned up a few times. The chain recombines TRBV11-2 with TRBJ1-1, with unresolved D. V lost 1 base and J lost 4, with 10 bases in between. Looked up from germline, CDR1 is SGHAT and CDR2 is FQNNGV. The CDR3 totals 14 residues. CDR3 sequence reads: CASSLAVSGTEAFF. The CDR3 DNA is TGTGCCAGCAGCTTAGCGGTTTCAGGCACTGAAGCTTTCTTT.

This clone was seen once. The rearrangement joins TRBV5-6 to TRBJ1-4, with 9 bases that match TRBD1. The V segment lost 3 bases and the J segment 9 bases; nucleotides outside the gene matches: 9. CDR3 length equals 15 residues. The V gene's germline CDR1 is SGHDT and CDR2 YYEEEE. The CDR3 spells CASSYRDRDLKKLFF. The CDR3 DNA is TGTGCCAGCAGCTACCGGGACAGGGATTTGAAAAAACTGTTTTTT.

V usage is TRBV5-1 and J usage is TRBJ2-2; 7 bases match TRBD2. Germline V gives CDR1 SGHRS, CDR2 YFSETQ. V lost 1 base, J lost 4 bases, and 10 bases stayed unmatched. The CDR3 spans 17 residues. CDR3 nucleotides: TGCGCCAGCAGCTTGAACGGCGGGAGCCCCCTCACCGGGGAGCTGTTTTTT. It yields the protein CASSLNGGSPLTGELFF.

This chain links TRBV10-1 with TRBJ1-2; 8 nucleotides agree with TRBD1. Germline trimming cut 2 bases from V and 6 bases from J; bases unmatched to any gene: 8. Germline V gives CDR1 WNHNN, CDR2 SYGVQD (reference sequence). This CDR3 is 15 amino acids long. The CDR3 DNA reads TGCGCCAGCAGTGAGACCCGGACAGGGTATGATGGCTACACCTTC. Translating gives CASSETRTGYDGYTF.

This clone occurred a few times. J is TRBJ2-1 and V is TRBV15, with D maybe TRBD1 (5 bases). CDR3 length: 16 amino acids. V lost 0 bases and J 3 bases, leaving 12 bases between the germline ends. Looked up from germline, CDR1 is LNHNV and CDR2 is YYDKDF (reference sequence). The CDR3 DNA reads TGTGCCACCAGCAGAGAGCGCCAGGGAAGCTACAATGAGCAGTTCTTC. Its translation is CATSRERQGSYNEQFF.

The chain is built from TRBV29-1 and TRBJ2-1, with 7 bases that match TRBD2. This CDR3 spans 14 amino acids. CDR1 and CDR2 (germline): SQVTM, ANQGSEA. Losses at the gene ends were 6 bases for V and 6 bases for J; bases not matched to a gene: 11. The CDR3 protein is CSVAGTKQTNEQFF. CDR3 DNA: TGCAGCGTCGCCGGGACTAAACAAACCAATGAGCAGTTCTTC.

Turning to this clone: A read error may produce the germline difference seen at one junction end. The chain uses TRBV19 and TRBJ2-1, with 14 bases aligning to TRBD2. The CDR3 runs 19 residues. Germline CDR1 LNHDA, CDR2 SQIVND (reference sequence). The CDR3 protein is CASSTGLAGGLSSYSEQFF. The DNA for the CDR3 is TGTGCCAGTAGTACCGGACTAGCGGGAGGCCTCAGCTCCTACAGTGAGCAGTTCTTC.

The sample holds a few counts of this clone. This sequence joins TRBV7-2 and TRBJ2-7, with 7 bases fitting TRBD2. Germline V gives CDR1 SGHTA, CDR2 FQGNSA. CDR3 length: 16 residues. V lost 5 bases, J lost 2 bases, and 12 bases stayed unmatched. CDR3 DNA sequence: TGTGCCAGCAGCCCATCGGGCAGGGAGGGGACCTACGAGCAGTACTTC. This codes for CASSPSGREGTYEQYF. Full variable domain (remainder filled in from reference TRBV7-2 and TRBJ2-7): GAGVSQSPSNKVTEKGKDVELRCDPISGHTALYWYRQSLGQGLEFLIYFQGNSAPDKSGLPSDRFSAERTGGSVSTLTIQRTQQEDSAVYLCASSPSGREGTYEQYFGPGTRLTVT.

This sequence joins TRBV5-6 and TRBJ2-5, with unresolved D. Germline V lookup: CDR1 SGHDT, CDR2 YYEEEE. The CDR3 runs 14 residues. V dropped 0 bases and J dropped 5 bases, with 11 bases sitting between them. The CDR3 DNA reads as TGTGCCAGCAGCTTGGCCGCGTCGATTGAGACCCAGTACTTC. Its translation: CASSLAASIETQYF.

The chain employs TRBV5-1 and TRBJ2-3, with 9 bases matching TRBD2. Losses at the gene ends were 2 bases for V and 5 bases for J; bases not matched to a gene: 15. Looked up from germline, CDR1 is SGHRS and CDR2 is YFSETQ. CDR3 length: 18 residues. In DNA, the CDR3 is TGCGCCAGCAGCTTAGGCGGGAGGGCCCCGATGGCGAAAGATACGCAGTATTTT. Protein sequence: CASSLGGRAPMAKDTQYF. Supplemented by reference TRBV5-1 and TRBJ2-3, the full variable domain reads KAGVTQTPRYLIKTRGQQVTLSCSPISGHRSVSWYQQTPGQGLQFLFEYFSETQRNKGNFPGRFSGRQFSNSRSEMNVSTLELGDSALYLCASSLGGRAPMAKDTQYFGPGTRLTVL.

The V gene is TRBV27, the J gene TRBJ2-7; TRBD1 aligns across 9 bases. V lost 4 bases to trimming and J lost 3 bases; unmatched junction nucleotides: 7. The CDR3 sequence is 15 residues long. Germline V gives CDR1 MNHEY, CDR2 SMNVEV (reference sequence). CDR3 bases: TGTGCCAGCAGTTCCCTCGGGACAGGGTTCTACGAGCAGTACTTC. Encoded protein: CASSSLGTGFYEQYF.

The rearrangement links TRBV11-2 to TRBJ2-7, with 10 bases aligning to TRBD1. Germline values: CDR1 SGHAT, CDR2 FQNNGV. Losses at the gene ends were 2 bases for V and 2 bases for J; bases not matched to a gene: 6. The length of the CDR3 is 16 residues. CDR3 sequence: CASSLRGQGSPYEQYF. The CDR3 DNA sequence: TGTGCCAGCAGCTTAAGGGGACAGGGGAGCCCCTACGAGCAGTACTTC.

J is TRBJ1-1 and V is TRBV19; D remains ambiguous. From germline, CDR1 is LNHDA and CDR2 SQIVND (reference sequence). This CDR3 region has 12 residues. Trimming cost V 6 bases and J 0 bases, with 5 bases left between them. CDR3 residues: CASRHVNTEAFF. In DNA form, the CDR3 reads TGTGCCAGTAGACACGTGAACACTGAAGCTTTCTTT.

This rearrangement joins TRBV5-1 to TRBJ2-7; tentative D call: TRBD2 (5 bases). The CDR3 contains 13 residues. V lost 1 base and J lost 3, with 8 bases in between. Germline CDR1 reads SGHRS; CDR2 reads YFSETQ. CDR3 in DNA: TGCGCCAGCAGCTTGTCCGGGAACTACGAGCAGTACTTC. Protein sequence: CASSLSGNYEQYF. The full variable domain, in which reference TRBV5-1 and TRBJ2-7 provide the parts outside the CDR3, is KAGVTQTPRYLIKTRGQQVTLSCSPISGHRSVSWYQQTPGQGLQFLFEYFSETQRNKGNFPGRFSGRQFSNSRSEMNVSTLELGDSALYLCASSLSGNYEQYFGPGTRLTVT.

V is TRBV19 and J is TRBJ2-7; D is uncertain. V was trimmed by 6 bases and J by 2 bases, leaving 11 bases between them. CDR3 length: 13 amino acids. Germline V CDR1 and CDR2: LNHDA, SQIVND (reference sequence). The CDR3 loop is CASSPGITYEQYF. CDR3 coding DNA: TGTGCCAGTAGCCCCGGTATAACCTACGAGCAGTACTTC.

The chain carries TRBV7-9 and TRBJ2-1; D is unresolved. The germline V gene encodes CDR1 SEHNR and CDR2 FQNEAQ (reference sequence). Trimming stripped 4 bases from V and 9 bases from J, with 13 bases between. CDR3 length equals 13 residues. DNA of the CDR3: TGTGCCAGCAGCTCCCGACTGGCGTTTGAGCAGTTCTTC. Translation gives CASSSRLAFEQFF.